Given below is one T cell receptor beta chain in context. The sample holds a few counts of this clonotype. The target of this receptor is not known. The sample holds no much larger clone one base away, and base qualities are not on file. This sample was taken from a study of T cells after yellow fever vaccination (dated by TCRdb to between 2018 and 2020). The study in broad terms: The SMART-Seq v4 Ultra Low Input RNA kit was used to prepare libraries from fractions with low cell numbers. Bulk TCR alpha and beta repertoires were sequenced longitudinally to track T-cell clones before and after primary and booster YFV17D yellow fever vaccination. Two healthy male donors, one aged 18 to 30 and one aged 30 to 40 years, made up the cohort. Blood was collected at multiple timepoints before and after primary and secondary immunization, and bulk PBMC replicates and cell subsets were isolated. General conclusions and limits of the study: A small fraction of clonotypes appeared in both the CD4 and CD8 compartments, likely as a result of convergent recombination. Compared with the primary T-cell response, the secondary T-cell response was faster but weaker, reaching its peak on day 5 rather than on day 15. Because only a couple of donors were included in the study, the extent to which the findings can be generalized is limited. After the booster, most of the clones that had expanded following primary vaccination were detected again (roughly 96% of CD4 and around 90% of CD8), which suggests that memory was broadly maintained. FACS-sorted repertoires could contain abundant contaminating clonotypes from the bulk population, so computational filtering was required.

Reading the label with the study, this specimen's treatment or condition is: live attenuated yellow fever vaccine strain. At each blood-draw timepoint, two biological replicates of bulk PBMCs were obtained. PBMCs were isolated from peripheral blood using a standard Ficoll-Paque protocol. RNA was extracted with TriZol from bulk PBMCs, CD4 and CD8 fractions, and dextramer-positive and dextramer-negative fractions. TCR cDNA was synthesized by 5'RACE template switching, which introduced a universal primer site and unique molecular identifiers. Priming of cDNA synthesis was performed from both the TCR alpha and TCR beta constant segments. Libraries were amplified in two PCR steps, with sample barcodes and sequencing adapters added in the second step. Libraries were sequenced on Illumina HiSeq 2500 (2x100 bp) or NovaSeq (2x150 bp). Regarding the original processing steps: Demultiplexing of reads and collapsing into UMI consensus sequences were performed with MIGEC, and V(D)J alignment was carried out with MiXCR. Vaccine-responding clonotypes were defined with edgeR using replicate PBMC samples, requiring FDR below 0.01 and a log2 fold change above 5 up to day 15. Each bulk clonotype received a CD4 or CD8 identity based on whether the sequenced CD4 or CD8 repertoire contained that clonotype at higher abundance. In-frame beta chains were kept once TCRdb had trimmed the public reads at Q25 with fastp and called clones with MiXCR. CDR3 protein duplicates are merged, each entry listing the most common genes and DNA. These V and J calls derive from TCRdb rather than the authors' analysis. This sample is represented by 400,000 or so distinct CDR3 sequences; around 6.5% of them were singletons. The top ten clonotypes cover approximately 15% of the sample.

The germline V gene (reference sequence) supplies CDR1 SGHKS and CDR2 YYEKEE. V and J are truncated by 0 bases and 5 bases respectively, leaving an intervening sequence of 11 bases. The cysteine opens and the phenylalanine closes a CDR3 of 14 amino acids. Of all the DNA, just the CDR3 is kept, 42 bases in frame from base 1. Sequencing used PBMCs, obtained 5 days after the yellow fever booster vaccination. This clonotype was sampled from a young man who received the YFV17D yellow fever vaccine. Rearrangement joined TRBV5-5 to TRBJ2-5; the D gene is unclear. Here is the DNA: TGTGCCAGCAGCTTGGCGGTCCAGCCGGAGACCCAGTACTTC. Its product reads: CASSLAVQPETQYF. Outside the CDR3, residues come from the reference TRBV5-5 and TRBJ2-5 proteins, so the full variable domain is: DAGVTQSPTHLIKTRGQQVTLRCSPISGHKSVSWYQQVLGQGPQFIFQYYEKEERGRGNFPDRFSARQFPNYSSELNVNALLLGDSALYLCASSLAVQPETQYFGPGTRLLVL.